What follows describes a single T cell receptor beta chain. This entry is derived from a study of glioma-infiltrating T cells after dendritic cell vaccination. Study-level information: Autologous tumor lysate was loaded overnight onto monocyte-derived dendritic cells grown seven days with IL-4 and GM-CSF.

The protocol was immunoSEQ multiplex PCR, while the TCRdb copy is restricted to in-frame clones and leaves out a portion. The sample has about 82,000 clones; approximately 90% are singletons. This receptor was taken from a human donor with glioblastoma. The sequences come from blood, collected before dendritic cell vaccination.

The CDR3 DNA follows: TGCAGCGTTGATCAAATTTACAATGAGCAGTTCTTC. Amino acid sequence: CSVDQIYNEQFF. This chain uses TRBV29-1 with TRBJ2-1; D gene uncertain. V gave up 3 bases and J gave up 4 bases, with 7 bases separating them. The CDR3 covers 12 residues. The germline CDR1 and CDR2 sequences are SQVTM and ANQGSEA.